These 15 T cell receptor beta chains came from one sample sequenced in a study of vaccination and CD4 T cells after COVID-19. An Oncomine TCR Beta short-read assay was used to sequence the DNA from cultured CD4+ T cells. TCRdb redid the calling of the PCR reads with MiXCR, one entry per CDR3 protein. The sample includes roughly 19,000 distinct CDR3 sequences, around 56% of them seen just once. These receptors' targets are unknown. The treatment here: 10-day PBMC culture with coronavirus spike peptide pools or control peptides (ViraFEST assay). The starting material was CD4+ T cells from blood, cultured in vitro, obtained before SARS-CoV-2 vaccination. These receptors came from a human donor who had recovered from COVID-19.

This clonotype was seen more than once but under ten times. This rearrangement joins TRBV7-3 to TRBJ2-5; no clear D gene. In germline, CDR1 is SGHTA, CDR2 FQGTGA. The CDR3 loop spans 13 amino acids. V lost 1 base, J lost 5 bases, and 8 bases lay in between. The CDR3 loop reads CASSLRMGETQYF. CDR3 bases: TGTGCCAGCAGCTTAAGGATGGGGGAGACCCAGTACTTC.

The chain links TRBV5-1 to TRBJ2-4; TRBD1 matches at 7 bases. The CDR3 runs 17 residues. Germline loops: CDR1 SGHRS, CDR2 YFSETQ. V was pared by 0 bases and J by 8 bases, with 14 bases of the junction left unmatched. CDR3 sequence reads: CASSLAGRRGQWDIQYF. CDR3 DNA sequence: TGCGCCAGCAGCTTGGCGGGACGTAGGGGGCAGTGGGACATTCAGTACTTC.

The chain employs TRBV29-1 and TRBJ2-1, with a tentative D call TRBD1 (6 bases). There are 14 residues in the CDR3. V dropped 4 bases and J dropped 0 bases, with 10 bases sitting between them. Germline V gives CDR1 SQVTM, CDR2 ANQGSEA. The CDR3 region is CSVGDRSSYNEQFF. Here the CDR3 DNA reads TGCAGCGTTGGTGACAGGAGCTCCTACAATGAGCAGTTCTTC.

This clonotype was found a few times. The chain recombines TRBV6-1 with TRBJ2-3, with 12 bases aligning to TRBD1. Germline V gene data show CDR1 as MNHNS and CDR2 as SASEGT. The CDR3 is 15 residues long. The V and J ends lost 6 bases and 7 bases, in that order; junction bases with no gene match: 8. The CDR3 nucleotides read TGTGCCAGCAGCCCGGGACAGGGGGCGCGATATACGCAGTATTTT. It specifies CASSPGQGARYTQYF.

The chain combines TRBV28 with TRBJ1-5; D gene ambiguous. The CDR3 has 14 amino acids. V was cut by 7 bases and J by 6 bases, with 16 bases left in between. Germline V gene sequence: CDR1 MDHEN, CDR2 SYDVKM. The chain's CDR3 is CASTQAGSTQPQHF. In DNA form, the CDR3 reads TGTGCCAGCACCCAGGCGGGATCTACTCAGCCCCAGCATTTT. The full variable domain, with the rest looked up from reference TRBV28 and TRBJ1-5, is DVKVTQSSRYLVKRTGEKVFLECVQDMDHENMFWYRQDPGLGLRLIYFSYDVKMKEKGDIPEGYSVSREKKERFSLILESASTNQTSMYLCASTQAGSTQPQHFGDGTRLSIL.

The chain uses TRBV20-1 and TRBJ1-2; D is unclear. The V end lost 5 bases, the J end lost 1 base, and 11 bases lay between the germline ends. The CDR3 length is 13 residues. Looked up from germline, CDR1 is DFQATT and CDR2 is SNEGSKA (reference sequence). The CDR3 DNA reads TGCAGTGCTCCGAAGGAATTTAACTATGGCTACACCTTC. Its translation: CSAPKEFNYGYTF.

The chain has TRBV27 and TRBJ2-7; D might be TRBD1 or TRBD2, each matching 6 bases. Germline CDR1 is MNHEY and CDR2 is SMNVEV (reference sequence). This CDR3 comprises 14 residues. The germline V and J ends were trimmed by 4 bases and 2 bases, with 12 bases remaining between them. CDR3 loop: CASSWGATPYEQYF. In DNA, the CDR3 is TGTGCCAGCAGTTGGGGGGCCACCCCCTACGAGCAGTACTTC.

This clonotype appeared once. The chain recombines TRBV18 with TRBJ2-6, with D uncertain. The V gene's germline CDR1 is KGHSH and CDR2 LQKENI. The CDR3 extends over 15 amino acids. V was cut by 6 bases and J by 3 bases, with 12 bases left in between. DNA for the CDR3: TGTGCCAGCTCGCCCATTTCGGTTGGGGCCAACGTCCTGACTTTC. Amino acid sequence: CASSPISVGANVLTF.

This clonotype was seen only once. The chain uses TRBV7-8 and TRBJ2-3, with D maybe TRBD2 (6 bases). V gave up 1 base and J gave up 4 bases, with 15 bases separating them. The CDR3 length is 16 residues. Germline V gene data show CDR1 as SGHVS and CDR2 as FQNEAQ. The CDR3 loop is CASSLVGGVSPDTQYF. The CDR3 bases are TGTGCCAGCAGCTTAGTCGGGGGAGTTAGCCCAGATACGCAGTATTTT.

Only a few counts were recorded for this clonotype. V usage is TRBV6-4 and J usage is TRBJ2-2; D is ambiguous. The CDR3 contains 13 residues. V was cut by 4 bases and J by 0 bases, with 3 bases left in between. CDR1 is MRHNA and CDR2 is SNTAGT in the germline V gene. Written as DNA, the CDR3 is TGTGCCAGCAGTGCCGCGAACACCGGGGAGCTGTTTTTT. Translating gives CASSAANTGELFF.

The rearrangement joins TRBV20-1 to TRBJ2-3; TRBD2 matches 13 bases. There are 15 residues in the CDR3. Trimming at V came to 6 bases and at J to 0 bases, leaving 3 bases not matched to a gene. Germline CDR1 and CDR2: DFQATT and SNEGSKA (reference sequence). CDR3 coding DNA: TGCAGTGCGGGGACTAGCGGGGTTAGCACAGATACGCAGTATTTT. The encoded protein is CSAGTSGVSTDTQYF.

V is TRBV6-4 and J is TRBJ2-6; D gene unclear. V was trimmed by 0 bases and J by 0 bases, leaving 3 bases between them. The germline V gene encodes CDR1 MRHNA and CDR2 SNTAGT. The CDR3 totals 15 residues. The CDR3 region has the DNA TGTGCCAGCAGTGACTCGAGCTCTGGGGCCAACGTCCTGACTTTC. Its protein is CASSDSSSGANVLTF.

The chain employs TRBV2 and TRBJ1-1; 7 positions agree with TRBD1. Per the germline V gene, CDR1 is SNHLY and CDR2 is FYNNEI. V shed 8 bases and J 7 bases; nucleotides not matched to a gene: 13. This CDR3 is 14 amino acids long. This chain's CDR3 is CASGPTGRQSEAFF. Written as DNA, the CDR3 is TGTGCCAGCGGTCCGACAGGGAGGCAAAGTGAAGCTTTCTTT.

The chain has TRBV20-1 and TRBJ2-7; 7 bases fit TRBD1. The length of the CDR3 is 14 residues. The junction had 5 bases not matched to a gene; V was cut back by 3 bases and J by 0 bases. Germline loops: CDR1 DFQATT, CDR2 SNEGSKA (reference sequence). In DNA form, the CDR3 reads TGCAGTGCTAGGGGACAGAGGAGCTCCTACGAGCAGTACTTC. As protein: CSARGQRSSYEQYF.

V and J are TRBV20-1 and TRBJ2-3; TRBD2 agrees at 12 bases. CDR3 size: 17 residues. CDR1 is DFQATT and CDR2 is SNEGSKA in the germline V gene (reference sequence). Trimming removed 1 base from V and 4 bases from J; junction bases left unmatched: 9. CDR3 sequence: CSARGPPGLAGADTQYF. As DNA, the CDR3 is TGCAGTGCTAGAGGTCCTCCGGGACTAGCGGGCGCAGATACGCAGTATTTT.